This TCR beta chain was found in a study of CD8 T cells in ankylosing spondylitis. This clonotype was detected many times. CDR1 is MDHEN and CDR2 is SYDVKM in the germline V gene. This CDR3 contains 16 residues. V was shortened by 4 bases and J by 1 base, with 15 bases between the two germline ends. TCRdb called the 5' RACE reads again in MiXCR, with one record for every CDR3 protein. The table lists roughly 130,000 distinct CDR3 sequences, over 6.5% of them singletons. This clonotype was sampled from a male donor with ankylosing spondylitis or in good health (not recorded which). The rearrangement links TRBV28 to TRBJ2-3; D perhaps matches TRBD1 (5 bases). The material sequenced was blood, either unsorted or a sorted T cell fraction (not recorded which). The CDR3 nucleotides are TGTGCCAGCAGTTGGGGCGGCGAAGGGGGCACAGATACGCAGTATTTT. It encodes CASSWGGEGGTDTQYF.